This T cell receptor beta chain derives from a study of glioma-infiltrating T cells. Study-wide results and limits: Non-neoplastic patients had below-expected tissue-blood divergence, while all gliomas exceeded expectation. CDR3 overlap between tissue and blood was very small.

The iRepertoire nested amplicon-rescue multiplex PCR amplified TCR alpha and beta CDR3s from RNA. Input was roughly 85-450 ng of tissue mRNA or PBMC total RNA. Using its own MiXCR run on the multiplex PCR reads, TCRdb lists one record per CDR3 protein. The profile shows roughly 120,000 distinct CDR3 sequences, more than 20% of them singletons. CDR1 and CDR2 (germline): LNHDA, SQIVND (reference sequence). The length of the CDR3 is 17 residues. V trimming: 6 bases; J trimming: 6 bases; junction bases outside the gene matches: 9. This clonotype has at least ten counts. No antigen is known for it. Source material: glioma tissue, nonneoplastic brain tissue, or PBMCs (not recorded which). This rearrangement joins TRBV19 to TRBJ2-1, with 15 bases lining up with TRBD2. This clonotype was sampled from a human donor with low-grade glioma or glioblastoma, undergoing nonglioma brain surgery, or in good health (not recorded which). The CDR3 loop reads CASSPPGLAGGGNEQFF. Here the CDR3 DNA reads TGTGCCAGTAGCCCCCCAGGACTAGCGGGAGGGGGCAATGAGCAGTTCTTC.